The rows below give T cell receptor beta chains drawn from one sample of a study of Graves' ophthalmopathy and Graves' hyperthyroidism. TCRdb redid the calling of the multiplex PCR reads with MiXCR, one entry per CDR3 protein. The profile shows hundreds of thousands of distinct CDR3 sequences, 22% of them singletons. Sequenced sample: peripheral blood. These receptors all come from a woman younger than 35 with stable Graves' hyperthyroidism. Some clones in this sample may be carry-over from other donors' samples. The CDR3 runs from the conserved cysteine through the conserved F or W. A D gene is named only where the DNA matches it firmly. The size of a clone is reported for some rows only, either as once, few or many, or as a class for expanded clones.

d_call: TRBD1
v_call: TRBV12-3/TRBV12-4
j_call: TRBJ1-5
clone_size: many
cdr3_nt: TGTGCCAGCAGTTCTGGACAGGGGAGTTATCAGCCCCAGCATTTT
cdr3_aa: CASSSGQGSYQPQHF

d_call: TRBD1
v_call: TRBV24-1
j_call: TRBJ2-5
clone_size: few
cdr3_nt: TGTGCCACCAGTGACCTAGGACAGGGGGAGACCCAGTACTTC
cdr3_aa: CATSDLGQGETQYF

d_call: TRBD1
v_call: TRBV28
j_call: TRBJ1-1
clone_size: many
cdr3_nt: TGTGCCAGCAGTTACGGACAGGGTAGGACTGAAGCTTTCTTT
cdr3_aa: CASSYGQGRTEAFF

d_call: -
v_call: TRBV3-1
j_call: TRBJ2-5
clone_size: many
cdr3_nt: TGTGCCAGCAGCCATCCCTCCCGGGACCGGGGGGAGACCCAGTACTTC
cdr3_aa: CASSHPSRDRGETQYF

d_call: -
v_call: TRBV30
j_call: TRBJ2-5
clone_size: many
cdr3_nt: TGTGCCTGGGAGAGGGGATCAAGGGAGACCCAGTACTTC
cdr3_aa: CAWERGSRETQYF

d_call: TRBD1
v_call: TRBV6-1
j_call: TRBJ1-5
clone_size: many
cdr3_nt: TGTGCCAGCAGCTCCGGGACAGGGCTCAATCAGCCCCAGCATTTT
cdr3_aa: CASSSGTGLNQPQHF

d_call: TRBD2
v_call: TRBV18
j_call: TRBJ2-5
clone_size: few
cdr3_nt: TGTGCCAGCTCATACCAGCGGGGACTCCAAGAGACCCAGTACTTC
cdr3_aa: CASSYQRGLQETQYF

d_call: -
v_call: TRBV11-2
j_call: TRBJ2-7
clone_size: few
cdr3_nt: TGTGCCAGCAGCCCCGGTCGTGGAACGTTCACTTCCTACGAGCAGTACTTC
cdr3_aa: CASSPGRGTFTSYEQYF

d_call: -
v_call: TRBV2
j_call: TRBJ2-7
clone_size: many
cdr3_nt: TGTGCCACCGTCTACAGGGAAGACGAGCAGTACTTC
cdr3_aa: CATVYREDEQYF

d_call: -
v_call: TRBV7-2
j_call: TRBJ2-5
clone_size: -
cdr3_nt: TGTGCCAGCAGCCCCCGCTGGGGGTCGGCAGAGACCCAGTACTTC
cdr3_aa: CASSPRWGSAETQYF

d_call: -
v_call: TRBV28
j_call: TRBJ1-5
clone_size: many
cdr3_nt: TGTGCCAGCAGTTTACTAGGACGGGGACTTTCTCCCCAGCATTTT
cdr3_aa: CASSLLGRGLSPQHF

d_call: -
v_call: TRBV5-1
j_call: TRBJ2-5
clone_size: many
cdr3_nt: TGCGCCAGCAGTCAGGGGCGGTCAGAGACCCAGTACTTC
cdr3_aa: CASSQGRSETQYF

d_call: TRBD1
v_call: TRBV29-1
j_call: TRBJ2-7
clone_size: many
cdr3_nt: TGCAGCGTTGAAGCCGAGACAGGGGGCTACGAGCAGTACTTC
cdr3_aa: CSVEAETGGYEQYF

d_call: -
v_call: TRBV6-5
j_call: TRBJ2-7
clone_size: -
cdr3_nt: TGTGCCAGCAGTTACTCCGGGAACAGCCCCTACGAGCAGTACTTC
cdr3_aa: CASSYSGNSPYEQYF

d_call: -
v_call: TRBV7-2
j_call: TRBJ2-6
clone_size: -
cdr3_nt: TGTGCCAGCAGCTTAATGGTTAGCTCTGGGGCCAACGTCCTGACTTTC
cdr3_aa: CASSLMVSSGANVLTF

d_call: TRBD1
v_call: TRBV29-1
j_call: TRBJ2-4
clone_size: many
cdr3_nt: TGCAGCGTTCGTAAACAGGGGCGCGGGAACATTCAGTACTTC
cdr3_aa: CSVRKQGRGNIQYF

d_call: TRBD1
v_call: TRBV5-5
j_call: TRBJ1-2
clone_size: -
cdr3_nt: TGTACCAGCAGCCCACAGTCAGGGGGATATGGCTACACCTTC
cdr3_aa: CTSSPQSGGYGYTF

d_call: TRBD1
v_call: TRBV28
j_call: TRBJ1-3
clone_size: many
cdr3_nt: TGTGCCAGCATCCCGGGGGACAGATCCAACACCATATATTTT
cdr3_aa: CASIPGDRSNTIYF

d_call: -
v_call: TRBV2
j_call: TRBJ1-5
clone_size: many
cdr3_nt: TGTGCCAGCAACGAGCTGAATAGCAATCAGCCCCAGCATTTT
cdr3_aa: CASNELNSNQPQHF

d_call: -
v_call: TRBV20-1
j_call: TRBJ1-1
clone_size: many
cdr3_nt: TGCAGTGCTAATCAGCGGGAGGACACTGAAGCTTTCTTT
cdr3_aa: CSANQREDTEAFF

d_call: -
v_call: TRBV6-2/TRBV6-3
j_call: TRBJ1-1
clone_size: many
cdr3_nt: TGTGCCAGCAGTTACTCGACATCTTACGGCACTGAAGCTTTCTTT
cdr3_aa: CASSYSTSYGTEAFF

d_call: -
v_call: TRBV5-4
j_call: TRBJ2-7
clone_size: many
cdr3_nt: TGTGCCAGCAACATACAGGGTATTTCCTACGAGCAGTACTTC
cdr3_aa: CASNIQGISYEQYF

d_call: TRBD2
v_call: TRBV11-2
j_call: TRBJ2-7
clone_size: many
cdr3_nt: TGTGCCAGCAGCTCGACTAGCGGGACGCCCTACGAGCAGTACTTC
cdr3_aa: CASSSTSGTPYEQYF

d_call: -
v_call: TRBV12-3/TRBV12-4
j_call: TRBJ1-6
clone_size: many
cdr3_nt: TGTGCCAGCACTTCCGGGCAGGGCTATAATTCACCCCTCCACTTT
cdr3_aa: CASTSGQGYNSPLHF

d_call: -
v_call: TRBV27
j_call: TRBJ1-5
clone_size: many
cdr3_nt: TGTGCCAGCAGTTTGTACGATAGCAATCAGCCCCAGCATTTT
cdr3_aa: CASSLYDSNQPQHF

d_call: -
v_call: TRBV6-2/TRBV6-3
j_call: TRBJ2-3
clone_size: many
cdr3_nt: TGTGCCAGCAGCTTCGAGACTTCCCGTCCCTCCGCGGATACGCAGTATTTT
cdr3_aa: CASSFETSRPSADTQYF

d_call: TRBD1
v_call: TRBV7-7
j_call: TRBJ2-5
clone_size: many
cdr3_nt: TGTGCTAGCAGCTCGACAGGGGGGGGAGAGACCCAGTACTTC
cdr3_aa: CASSSTGGGETQYF

d_call: -
v_call: TRBV12-3/TRBV12-4
j_call: TRBJ1-2
clone_size: few
cdr3_nt: TGTGCCAGCAGTTCCTCGAGAAGGGGAGATGGCTACACCTTC
cdr3_aa: CASSSSRRGDGYTF

d_call: -
v_call: TRBV7-2
j_call: TRBJ2-7
clone_size: many
cdr3_nt: TGTGCCAGCAGCCCACCCGGGACTGCCTTCCTCTACGAGCAGTACTTC
cdr3_aa: CASSPPGTAFLYEQYF

d_call: TRBD1
v_call: TRBV5-6
j_call: TRBJ2-4
clone_size: few
cdr3_nt: TGTGCCAGCAGCCTGACAGGGGGTGCCGGTCTAGCCAAAAACATTCAGTACTTC
cdr3_aa: CASSLTGGAGLAKNIQYF

d_call: -
v_call: TRBV6-1
j_call: TRBJ1-2
clone_size: -
cdr3_nt: TGTGCCAGCACCAATTTCTATGGCTACACCTTC
cdr3_aa: CASTNFYGYTF

d_call: -
v_call: TRBV12-3/TRBV12-4
j_call: TRBJ2-7
clone_size: few
cdr3_nt: TGTGCCAGCCACCGGGACACCTCACAGTACGAGCAGTACTTC
cdr3_aa: CASHRDTSQYEQYF